The entry below describes one T cell receptor beta chain. Its antigen is not identified. This record belongs to a study of T cell clones after liver transplantation. Study background: Tolerance: complete withdrawal held at least one year, liver enzymes staying within twice normal.

Repertoires were generated with immunoSEQ multiplex PCR, while TCRdb's copy carries only in-frame clones and drops some. The table has 70,000 to 85,000 clones, 75% to 85% seen once. Germline V CDR1 and CDR2: SEHNR, FQNEAQ (reference sequence). This CDR3 comprises 14 residues. Trimming pared 10 bases from V and 3 bases from J, leaving 18 bases between. Study-level points and caveats: Migration into the graft, not deletion, may explain lost graft donor-reactive T cells.

The TCR originated in a human donor who received a liver transplant. This rearrangement joins TRBV7-9 to TRBJ1-2; D remains unclear. The sequences come from CD4+ T cells from blood, collected before liver transplant. The CDR3 loop reads CATPRAGYDYGYTF. In DNA, the CDR3 is TGTGCCACCCCGCGGGCTGGATATGACTATGGCTACACCTTC.